This T cell receptor (beta chain) was identified in a study of cytomegalovirus exposure and HLA in healthy donors (dated by TCRdb to 2017 to 2019). Turning to the overall study: An earlier analysis of 587 of the donors reported approximately 280 Gb of sequence data and 117 million unique TCR beta sequences obtained from some 200 million T cells. An early release that covered fewer than 750 HLA-typed donors contained approximately 290 gigabases of sequencing data and tens of millions of unique TCR sequences. The genetic ancestry cluster associated with self-reported Caucasian donors included roughly 84% of the 398 genotyped donors. The study was designed to test whether signatures of past pathogen exposure could be identified by cataloging public T cell receptors. Using immunosequencing, the study profiled T cell repertoires from 640 or so subjects and related those repertoires to cytomegalovirus serostatus. In addition to the first cohort of approximately 670 subjects, a separate validation cohort of 120 different subjects was used. To predict cytomegalovirus infection status, the study combined high-throughput TCR immunosequencing, statistical association of individual TCRs with disease status, and machine learning. A later analysis re-examined previously published TCR beta repertoires from 500 to 700 donors and added high-resolution HLA genotyping to investigate patterns of TCR occurrence. Rather than drawing on any new phenotypic data, the later analysis identified candidate immune exposures from TCR beta sequences and the way those sequences occurred across donors. An earlier analysis of about 600 of the donors used high-throughput TCR beta sequencing to judge whether each TCR beta V gene segment behaved as functional or pseudogenic. Donor age, sex, ethnicity and CMV serostatus were compiled together with the repertoire data. In a later genetic analysis, genome-wide SNP genotypes for about three fifths of the roughly 670 donors were used, and that subset was treated as a discovery cohort. All discovery cohort repertoires had been generated on a single sequencing platform. Class I and class II HLA loci were covered by the typing at four-digit resolution. Typing coverage varied by locus: roughly 620-640 donors for A, B, C, DRB1 and DQB1; under 550 for DQA1; nearly 610 for DPA1; 450 to 480 for DPB1. Roughly 5 DR-DQ haplotypes were handled as single units for association and clustering, since linkage in the cohort was strong. On average, about 240,000 unique TCR beta nucleotide sequences were sequenced per donor among 300 to 500 genotyped donors of the cohort, with roughly 18% of those sequences being non-productive. The paper as a whole reports these results and caveats: According to a later genetic analysis, donors in an Asian-associated ancestry cluster had fewer N-insertions in productive TCRs than the approximately 700-donor mean. Linkage disequilibrium might explain the correlated functional status among segregating V segments, but an unknown experimental factor could not be ruled out. Compared with equally common non-associated chains, HLA-associated TCR beta chains in a later analysis were more clonally expanded and had lower generation probabilities. Most TCR sequences were observed very rarely across donors, whereas some public TCRs were present in many individuals. The presence/absence analyses assumed that sequencing depth was roughly uniform across donors, and that assumption may not be true. A further reported finding was that TCR beta sequences accurately predicted the HLA-A and HLA-B alleles for most subjects in the first cohort. Assigning TCR associations to individual alleles was difficult when HLA alleles, especially DR and DQ, strongly co-occurred. Broadly in line with IMGT annotations, most TCR beta V segments showed up in productive rearrangements about 90% or about 30% of the time in an earlier analysis of approximately 600 of the donors. CMV serostatus was the only immune exposure information available for the cohort. In the study, 164 TCR beta chains were listed as associated with cytomegalovirus. A later analysis found that most CMV-associated TCR beta chains appeared HLA-restricted, with HLA associations seemingly driven largely by CMV exposure. HLA typing was unavailable for some donors at each locus, so association tests used only the typed subset. According to a later analysis, TCR association rates differed among HLA loci, with DRB1 alleles showing the most associated TCRs and HLA-C alleles showing the fewest. Some IMGT-functional V segments, including TRBV6-2 and TRBV6-3, could not be told apart with the 87-base-pair reads, so those segments were excluded. A later genetic analysis associated a missense DCLRE1C variant with V-gene and J-gene trimming of TCR beta chains, and an independent cohort replicated the association. Cytomegalovirus status was reported to be diagnosed by the classifier with high specificity and sensitivity in both the original and validation cohorts. A cluster of highly shared sequence variants was judged likely to be a technical artifact of the sequencing pipeline. According to the authors, the approach could potentially be generalized to other disease states and immunological phenotypes. In a later analysis, about 17,000 TCR beta sequences were associated with specific HLA alleles at a false discovery rate of 0.05. A later analysis reported that several top co-occurrence clusters appeared linked to parvovirus B19, influenza, CMV and Epstein-Barr virus. Three of the identified cytomegalovirus-associated TCR beta chains were confirmed in vitro to be specific for cytomegalovirus antigens. The earlier analysis of almost 600 of the donors excluded over 15 rarely observed V segments, including chromosome 9 orphons, because counts were too low. In this cohort, only TCR beta chains were sequenced, and detectable features were limited by the absence of alpha or paired-chain data.

The CDR3 contains 13 residues, cysteine and phenylalanine counted. Of all the DNA, just the CDR3 is kept, 39 bases in frame from base 1. The trim is 4 bases for V and 6 bases for J, with a gap of 13 bases between the germline ends. The germline V gene provides CDR1 SGHTA and CDR2 FQGNSA. Libraries were constructed by the immunoSEQ multiplex PCR assay. For the multiplex PCR, a mixture combining 60 forward primers for TCR Vbeta segments and 13 reverse primers for TCR Jbeta segments was used. Amplification of the CDR3 region of rearranged TCR beta genes was performed with a multiplex PCR assay on genomic DNA. Amplified TCR beta libraries were sequenced as 87-base-pair reads on the Illumina HiSeq System. Under the source paper's analysis protocol: Across the 670 or so repertoires, a later analysis counted 80 million or so unique TCR beta chains, roughly 11 million of which were shared by at least two donors. To remove PCR and sequencing errors, raw reads were error-corrected and collapsed into unique sequences using a nearest-neighbor algorithm that merged closely related sequences. To assign V, D and J gene segments, CDR3 sequences were aligned to IMGT reference sequences. For a sequence to be retained, a match of at least six nucleotides was required to both a V gene segment and a J gene segment. Rearrangements were classified as productive when the CDR3 lacked stop codons and remained in frame with V and J, and all other rearrangements were classified as non-productive. Following IMGT convention, CDR3 was defined as the stretch from the second conserved V-encoded cysteine up to the conserved J-encoded phenylalanine. The earlier analysis of about 500 of the donors excluded sequences that lacked an unambiguous match to a single V gene segment. In an earlier analysis of several hundred of the donors, V segments were called functional above 56.7% productive rearrangements and were called segregating when the between-donor standard deviation exceeded 5%. A statistical classification framework was built for diagnosing cytomegalovirus status from the catalog of TCR beta chain sequences. In a later analysis, TCR nucleotide sequences were compared against IMGT/GENE-DB human TR gene sequences so that V and J genes could be assigned. A later analysis assigned CDR3 sequences and most-parsimonious VDJ recombination scenarios with the TCRdist pipeline. In a later analysis, every TCR beta chain was defined by the combination of its CDR3 amino acid sequence and its V-gene family, and reads without a unique V-gene family were dropped. In a later analysis, around 650 highly shared, low-generation-probability nucleotide sequences were removed to address suspected cross-contamination and a sequencing artifact. In a later analysis, a clonal expansion index for each public chain was calculated from normalized within-repertoire ranks of inferred template counts. Generation probabilities in a later analysis came from a VDJ recombination model fitted to out-of-frame rearrangements, and those results were checked against IGoR. Hypergeometric tests were used in a later analysis to score TCR-TCR, TCR-HLA and TCR-CMV co-occurrence, with a repertoire-size bias correction applied to the TCR pairs. To estimate false discovery rates, a later analysis permuted the HLA or CMV assignments 20 times. In a later analysis, co-occurring TCRs were grouped with DBSCAN, and TCRdist sequence similarity was added when clustering was performed within HLA-allele-positive subsets. Repertoires with fewer than 30,000 or more than 120,000 public chains, plus five repertoires with anomalous nucleotide sharing, were excluded from co-occurrence clustering. TCRdb holds this immuneACCESS table with in-frame rearrangements only. Some clones are missing; in checked studies, unresolved V genes explain under half, and the rest has no known cause. That table gives V, J and clone size, and the DNA gave D and trimming. The sample's own table lists about 130,000 clones. The ten most abundant clones make up about 1.5% of the sample.

Remarks on this clone: The antigen it recognizes is unknown.

The cohort consisted of some 670 healthy bone marrow donors. At the time of sampling, all cohort members were nominally healthy, though unrecorded immune exposures were likely present. The donor was CMV seropositive and was included in the group of approximately 300 seropositive cohort members. Each donor provided a peripheral blood sample, and peripheral blood mononuclear cells were used for TCR beta sequencing. Genomic DNA was extracted from the blood cell samples with the Qiagen DNeasy Blood Extraction Kit. Rearrangement joined TRBV7-2 to TRBJ2-7, with TRBD2 as a weak D call on 5 bases. The origin of this receptor is a woman in her 40s in good health and CMV-seropositive. The specimen was PBMCs. The DNA is TGTGCCAGCAGCTCCCAAACTAGAGTCGAGCAGTACTTC. This yields the protein CASSSQTRVEQYF.